A single sample gave rise to the 15 T cell receptor beta chains below, sequenced in a study of T cells in Graves' hyperthyroidism and ophthalmopathy. RNA transcripts served as the template for amplifying TCR beta CDR3 regions. HTBI primers were used for first-round RT-PCR of the TCR CDR3. MiXCR, run by TCRdb on the multiplex PCR reads, gives a single entry per CDR3 protein. The table has 250,000 to 300,000 distinct CDR3 sequences, around 15% seen once; the top ten hold less than 70%. Input material: blood. The receptors were gathered from a woman aged 60-75 years with Graves' ophthalmopathy.

In this sample, this clonotype turned up many times. The chain combines TRBV12-3 or TRBV12-4 with TRBJ1-2; D gene unclear. The length of the CDR3 is 12 residues. Trimming took 6 bases from V and 7 from J, leaving 12 bases between them. As DNA, the CDR3 is TGTGCCAGCAGCCCTACTCTCTTTGGCTACACCTTC. It specifies CASSPTLFGYTF.

The gene calls are TRBV30 and TRBJ2-7; D unresolved. Trimming cost V 0 bases and J 3 bases, with 9 bases left between them. Germline loops: CDR1 GTSNPN, CDR2 SVGIG (reference sequence). CDR3 length equals 13 residues. The CDR3 DNA sequence: TGTGCCTGGAGTGTAATTTCCCGCTACGAGCAGTACTTC. Translating gives CAWSVISRYEQYF.

In its sample, this clonotype was seen once. This likely comes from a read error, as the CDR3 has no conserved phenylalanine or tryptophan at its end. The chain joins TRBV19 to TRBJ1-2, with TRBD1 identical over 8 bases. The CDR3 is made up of 17 amino acids. Unmatched junction bases numbered 18, after V lost 9 bases and J lost 3 bases. From germline, CDR1 is LNHDA and CDR2 SQIVND (reference sequence). CDR3 DNA: TGTGCCAGCTGCTCCGGACAGGGTCGGCGTCACGACTATGGCTACACCCTC. Its translation: CASCSGQGRRHDYGYTL.

The V gene is TRBV19, the J gene TRBJ1-5; a weak D match, TRBD1 (5 bases). This CDR3 has 15 amino acids. V was clipped by 6 bases and J by 4 bases, with 16 bases between them. CDR1 is LNHDA, CDR2 SQIVND, per germline (reference sequence). This chain's CDR3 is CASSPVRGANQPQHF. The CDR3 nucleotides read TGTGCCAGTAGCCCGGTGAGGGGCGCGAATCAGCCCCAGCATTTT.

At least ten counts were recorded for this clonotype. The chain uses TRBV28 and TRBJ1-2; no definite D call. Trimming pared 2 bases from V and 8 bases from J, leaving 12 bases between. The CDR3 loop spans 13 amino acids. Germline V CDR1 and CDR2: MDHEN, SYDVKM. In DNA, the CDR3 is TGTGCCAGCAGTTTACCCGCGGAGGGCGGCTACACCTTC. This translates into CASSLPAEGGYTF.

The chain recombines TRBV7-9 with TRBJ1-2; D is undetermined. V lost 0 bases and J 7 bases, leaving 9 bases between the germline ends. The CDR3 spans 13 residues. The germline CDR1 and CDR2 sequences are SEHNR and FQNEAQ (reference sequence). CDR3 sequence: CASSLALTVGYTF. CDR3 bases: TGTGCCAGCAGCTTAGCGTTAACGGTTGGCTACACCTTC.

This clonotype has a count of ten or more. The chain couples TRBV20-1 to TRBJ2-1, with D unresolved. V lost 2 bases, J lost 4 bases, and 24 bases lay in between. The CDR3 totals 18 residues. Looked up from germline, CDR1 is DFQATT and CDR2 is SNEGSKA (reference sequence). Here the CDR3 reads CSARQPSHRPPSYNEQFF. CDR3 DNA: TGCAGTGCTAGACAGCCTTCCCATCGGCCTCCCTCGTACAATGAGCAGTTCTTC.

In this sample, this clonotype turned up many times. The V call is TRBV5-1, the J call TRBJ1-1, with a possible D match to TRBD1 (6 bases). This CDR3 comprises 13 residues. Germline values: CDR1 SGHRS, CDR2 YFSETQ. Trimming shortened V by 6 bases and J by 4 bases, and 13 bases separated the two germline ends. CDR3 region: CASTFRGRTEAFF. The CDR3 DNA sequence: TGCGCCAGCACGTTCAGGGGCCGCACTGAAGCTTTCTTT.

This clonotype was detected ten times or more. CDR3 amino acids: CASSARRDPAYGYTF. CDR3 coding DNA: TGTGCCAGCAGTGCTCGCCGGGACCCGGCATATGGCTACACCTTC. The rearrangement joins TRBV2 to TRBJ1-2; D may be TRBD1 (5 bases). CDR1 SNHLY and CDR2 FYNNEI come from the germline V gene. The CDR3 totals 15 residues. V lost 4 bases, J lost 5 bases, and 17 bases lay in between.

V is TRBV15 and J is TRBJ2-5; D possibly corresponds to TRBD1 (5 bases). The CDR3 contains 14 residues. V lost 5 bases to trimming and J lost 5 bases, with 15 bases between them. From germline, CDR1 is LNHNV and CDR2 YYDKDF (reference sequence). CDR3 in amino acids: CATSRRAGSETQYF. The CDR3 bases are TGTGCCACCAGCCGTAGGGCAGGGTCGGAGACCCAGTACTTC.

This clonotype was seen at least ten times. J is TRBJ2-1 and V is TRBV20-1; D unclear. Germline V gene data show CDR1 as DFQATT and CDR2 as SNEGSKA (reference sequence). The CDR3 totals 15 residues. Between the trimmed V and J ends, which lost 0 bases and 4 bases, there was a span of 13 bases. Here the CDR3 DNA reads TGCAGTGCTAGAGATGAGCTTGTCCGTTACAATGAGCAGTTCTTC. Encoded protein: CSARDELVRYNEQFF.

Only one count was recorded for this clonotype. V gene TRBV15 combines with J gene TRBJ1-1; D perhaps matches TRBD1 (5 bases). Germline assignment: CDR1 LNHNV and CDR2 YYDKDF (reference sequence). The V gene lost 0 bases and the J gene lost 7 bases, with 12 bases spanning the gap. The CDR3 spans 14 residues. CDR3 loop: CATSRDLGGYEAFF. CDR3 coding DNA: TGTGCCACCAGCAGAGATCTTGGGGGTTATGAAGCTTTCTTT. The full variable domain, in which reference TRBV15 and TRBJ1-1 provide the parts outside the CDR3, is DAMVIQNPRYQVTQFGKPVTLSCSQTLNHNVMYWYQQKSSQAPKLLFHYYDKDFNNEADTPDNFQSRRPNTSFCFLDIRSPGLGDTAMYLCATSRDLGGYEAFFGQGTRLTVV.

This rearrangement joins TRBV4-1 to TRBJ2-7; 7 nucleotides align to TRBD1. Germline CDR1 reads MGHRA; CDR2 reads YSYEKL. This CDR3 contains 15 residues. The ends lost 1 base at V and 6 bases at J; junction bases unmatched: 9. In DNA, the CDR3 is TGCGCCAGCAGCCAAGGGCGAGGACAGGCCAGCGAGCAGTACTTC. Translated: CASSQGRGQASEQYF.

The chain is built from TRBV20-1 and TRBJ1-2; D is uncertain. Germline assignment: CDR1 DFQATT and CDR2 SNEGSKA (reference sequence). With 0 bases removed from V and 0 bases from J, the gap between germline ends came to 17 bases. CDR3 length: 17 residues. CDR3 loop: CSARDMGLSATNYGYTF. The CDR3 DNA reads as TGCAGTGCTAGAGACATGGGATTAAGCGCGACTAACTATGGCTACACCTTC.

This rearrangement joins TRBV5-1 to TRBJ2-5; TRBD2 might be the D (5 bases). The CDR3 is 15 amino acids. Germline CDR1 reads SGHRS; CDR2 reads YFSETQ. V lost 5 bases to trimming and J lost 6 bases, with 20 bases between them. CDR3 residues: CASSTVSSEAKTQYF. In nucleotides, the CDR3 is TGCGCCAGCAGTACAGTCTCCTCGGAGGCGAAGACCCAGTACTTC.